This entry lists 28 T cell receptor beta chains sequenced from one sample in a study of HIV-infected patients and healthy controls (TCRdb year 2014). Library preparation employed 5' RACE. Sequencing took place on an Illumina MiSeq. Using fastp at Q25 and MiXCR, TCRdb reprocessed the public reads and kept productive beta chains. Each CDR3 protein appears once, grouped with its most common genes and DNA. This sample gives 50,000 to 80,000 distinct CDR3 sequences in total; about 19% of them show up just once. In total, the top ten clones hold more than 1.3% of the sample. Sequencing used CD4+ T cells from blood. The receptors were sampled from a human donor in good health.

The V call is TRBV27, the J call TRBJ2-7; 9 nucleotides match TRBD2. The CDR3 is 16 residues long. Germline values: CDR1 MNHEY, CDR2 SMNVEV (reference sequence). J was trimmed by 10 bases and V by 1 base; bases with no gene match: 14. In DNA, the CDR3 is TGTGCCAGCAGTTTATTCCCCGGACTAGCGCGAGGGGCCCAGTACTTC. Residues: CASSLFPGLARGAQYF.

The V gene is TRBV4-1, the J gene TRBJ1-5; 8 bases map to TRBD1. This CDR3 contains 15 residues. The germline gives CDR1 MGHRA, CDR2 YSYEKL. With V trimmed by 4 bases and J by 6 bases, 8 bases remained unmatched. The CDR3 DNA follows: TGCGCCAGCAGCCTGACAGGGGTAACAAGTCAGCCCCAGCATTTT. Residues: CASSLTGVTSQPQHF.

This clonotype was counted ten times or more. The chain joins TRBV7-9 to TRBJ1-3, with 8 positions matching TRBD1. Trimming took 0 bases from V and 3 from J; bases not matched to a gene: 7. CDR1 and CDR2 from the germline V gene are SEHNR and FQNEAQ (reference sequence). CDR3 length: 17 residues. The CDR3, as DNA: TGTGCCAGCAGCTTAGCCAGGGGGCAGAGTGTTGGAAACACCATATATTTT. This sequence encodes CASSLARGQSVGNTIYF.

This clonotype was detected many times. J is TRBJ2-1 and V is TRBV7-2, with D hard to call. The germline V gene has CDR1 SGHTA and CDR2 FQGNSA. The CDR3 totals 12 residues. V was shortened by 5 bases and J by 8 bases, with 10 bases between the two germline ends. DNA for the CDR3: TGTGCCAGCAGCCCCAACATGGATGAGCAGTTCTTC. Protein product: CASSPNMDEQFF.

By share, this clonotype ranks as medium-sized. This rearrangement joins TRBV14 to TRBJ2-3; the D gene is possibly TRBD1 (6 bases). This CDR3 has 12 residues. Germline CDR1 reads SGHDN; CDR2 reads FVKESK. Trimming cost V 4 bases and J 8 bases, with 10 bases left between them. The CDR3 nucleotides are TGTGCCAGCAGCCCCAGGGGTTTTACGCAGTATTTT. This translates into CASSPRGFTQYF.

The V call is TRBV9, the J call TRBJ1-3; D is unclear. Germline V gives CDR1 SGDLS, CDR2 YYNGEE. CDR3 length: 14 amino acids. The ends were cut back, 0 bases at V and 0 bases at J, with 4 bases in the middle. The CDR3 loop is CASSVDLSGNTIYF. DNA of the CDR3: TGTGCCAGCAGCGTAGACCTCTCTGGAAACACCATATATTTT.

The chain has TRBV2 and TRBJ1-2; 7 bases fit TRBD1. The length of the CDR3 is 14 residues. Trimming at V came to 3 bases and at J to 7 bases, leaving 8 bases not matched to a gene. Germline V gives CDR1 SNHLY, CDR2 FYNNEI. The CDR3, as DNA: TGTGCCAGCAGTGATTGGAGGGGGCAGGTTGGCTACACCTTC. This gives the protein CASSDWRGQVGYTF. The complete variable domain, with remaining parts taken from reference TRBV2 and TRBJ1-2, reads EPEVTQTPSHQVTQMGQEVILRCVPISNHLYFYWYRQILGQKVEFLVSFYNNEISEKSEIFDDQFSVERPDGSNFTLKIRSTKLEDSAMYFCASSDWRGQVGYTFGSGTRLTVV.

V and J are TRBV20-1 and TRBJ1-4; perhaps TRBD1 as D (6 bases). This CDR3 region has 18 residues. Germline V gene data show CDR1 as DFQATT and CDR2 as SNEGSKA (reference sequence). Deletions cut 6 bases from V and 0 bases from J, with 23 bases between. DNA for the CDR3: TGCAGTGCCGCAATGCAGGGGTTCACAAGGGCAACTAATGAAAAACTGTTTTTT. It encodes CSAAMQGFTRATNEKLFF.

J is TRBJ2-3 and V is TRBV25-1; unclear D gene. V lost 0 bases and J lost 2, with 12 bases in between. Germline V CDR1 and CDR2: MGHDK, SYGVNS. The CDR3 is made up of 16 amino acids. The CDR3 protein is CASSEYKGTDTDTQYF. The CDR3 bases are TGTGCCAGCAGTGAATACAAGGGTACGGACACAGATACGCAGTATTTT.

This clonotype was counted at least ten times. The CDR3 DNA sequence: TGTGCCAGCAGCTTGGATGGGATAAGCAATCAGCCCCAGCATTTT. Translated: CASSLDGISNQPQHF. The chain combines TRBV5-5 with TRBJ1-5; D not certain. V was shortened by 0 bases and J by 1 base, with 8 bases between the two germline ends. The CDR3 has 15 residues. Germline V gene sequence: CDR1 SGHKS, CDR2 YYEKEE (reference sequence).

This rearrangement joins TRBV20-1 to TRBJ1-4; possibly TRBD1 for D (5 bases). V lost 4 bases to trimming and J lost 7 bases, with 16 bases between them. The germline gives CDR1 DFQATT, CDR2 SNEGSKA (reference sequence). This CDR3 comprises 14 residues. CDR3 nucleotide sequence: TGCAGTGCTAAGGGGCAGGGAAAAATTGAAAAACTGTTTTTT. Protein product: CSAKGQGKIEKLFF.

The chain is built from TRBV24-1 and TRBJ1-4; D uncertain. The CDR3 runs 16 residues. Germline CDR1 reads KGHDR; CDR2 reads SFDVKD. Trimming pared 2 bases from V and 3 bases from J, leaving 12 bases between. CDR3: CATSDSKGRANEKLFF. The CDR3 DNA reads TGTGCCACCAGTGATTCGAAAGGGCGAGCTAATGAAAAACTGTTTTTT.

The V gene is TRBV4-2, the J gene TRBJ2-1; D not resolved. V was shortened by 0 bases and J by 7 bases, with 4 bases between the two germline ends. The CDR3 extends over 12 amino acids. Germline CDR1 and CDR2: LGHNA and YNFKEQ. CDR3 nucleotide sequence: TGTGCCAGCAGCCAAGACTTGAATGAGCAGTTCTTC. Its translation is CASSQDLNEQFF.

In this sample, this clonotype turned up a few times. This sequence joins TRBV19 and TRBJ1-1; D remains unclear. Germline V gene data show CDR1 as LNHDA and CDR2 as SQIVND (reference sequence). Trimming removed 5 bases at V and 1 base at J, with 14 bases between. The CDR3 loop spans 15 amino acids. The CDR3 is CASSPSSPGNTEAFF. The CDR3, as DNA: TGTGCCAGTAGTCCTTCATCACCAGGGAACACTGAAGCTTTCTTT.

This clonotype was counted at least ten times. V is TRBV3-1 and J is TRBJ1-2; no definite D call. Per the germline V gene, CDR1 is LGHDT and CDR2 is YNNKEL (reference sequence). Trimming took 0 bases from V and 6 from J, leaving 5 bases between them. The CDR3 length is 12 residues. The CDR3 nucleotides read TGTGCCAGCAGCCAAGAAGGCAATGGCTACACCTTC. This gives the protein CASSQEGNGYTF.

This clonotype has at least ten counts. The chain couples TRBV20-1 to TRBJ2-7; D may match TRBD1 or TRBD2 (5 bases each). The CDR3 consists of 13 residues. The germline V gene encodes CDR1 DFQATT and CDR2 SNEGSKA (reference sequence). The V end lost 2 bases, the J end lost 6 bases, and 14 bases lay between the germline ends. Here the CDR3 DNA reads TGCAGTGCTAGAAGGGGCCTAGGGACCGAGCAGTACTTC. It codes for CSARRGLGTEQYF.

The chain joins TRBV7-3 to TRBJ2-1, with TRBD2 matching 11 bases. V trimming: 5 bases; J trimming: 5 bases; junction bases outside the gene matches: 5. Germline loops: CDR1 SGHTA, CDR2 FQGTGA. The CDR3 runs to 15 residues. The CDR3 nucleotides read TGTGCCAGCAGCCCAACTAGCGGGAGCCACAATGAGCAGTTCTTC. Amino acid sequence: CASSPTSGSHNEQFF.

This clonotype was counted ten times or more. The chain is built from TRBV3-1 and TRBJ1-3; D is ambiguous. The CDR3 is 13 amino acids. Germline CDR1 reads LGHDT; CDR2 reads YNNKEL (reference sequence). Trimming pared 6 bases from V and 2 bases from J, leaving 8 bases between. The CDR3 DNA reads as TGTGCCAGCAGTCCAAGGGCTGGAAACACCATATATTTT. Protein product: CASSPRAGNTIYF.

This clonotype was recorded once. V usage is TRBV6-6 and J usage is TRBJ1-6, with D perhaps TRBD1 (6 bases). V was trimmed by 6 bases and J by 7 bases, leaving 10 bases between them. Germline-derived CDR1 and CDR2 are MNHNY and SVGAGI (reference sequence). The CDR3 spans 13 residues. CDR3 region: CASRPGTNSPLHF. CDR3 bases: TGTGCCAGCAGGCCTGGGACAAATTCACCCCTCCACTTT.

V is TRBV20-1 and J is TRBJ2-5, with TRBD2 matching over 8 bases. With 5 bases clipped from V and 5 bases from J, the junction kept 10 bases outside the gene matches. Germline-derived CDR1 and CDR2 are DFQATT and SNEGSKA (reference sequence). The CDR3 is 14 residues long. The CDR3: CSAGPGGRPETQYF. The CDR3 bases are TGCAGTGCTGGTCCGGGAGGGCGGCCGGAGACCCAGTACTTC.

This clonotype was found a few times. The genes are TRBV4-1 and TRBJ2-2; 16 bases map to TRBD2. J gave up 4 bases and V 2 bases, and 10 bases lay outside the gene matches. Germline-derived CDR1 and CDR2 are MGHRA and YSYEKL. This CDR3 region has 20 residues. The CDR3 loop is CASSQMGTSGRVVSTGELFF. The CDR3 DNA follows: TGCGCCAGCAGCCAAATGGGGACTAGCGGGAGGGTCGTGAGCACCGGGGAGCTGTTTTTT.

This clonotype was seen at least ten times. The gene calls are TRBV7-6 and TRBJ2-5; D is unresolved. The germline V gene has CDR1 SGHVS and CDR2 FNYEAQ. This CDR3 contains 12 residues. V dropped 5 bases and J dropped 5 bases, with 9 bases sitting between them. The chain's CDR3 is CASSLVGETQYF. For the CDR3, the DNA is TGTGCCAGCAGCCTAGTAGGGGAGACCCAGTACTTC.

Ten or more counts support this clonotype. This rearrangement joins TRBV5-1 to TRBJ2-1, with D possibly being TRBD2 (5 bases). V was shortened by 0 bases and J by 6 bases, with 13 bases between the two germline ends. The length of the CDR3 is 15 residues. Germline lookup yields CDR1 SGHRS and CDR2 YFSETQ. CDR3 sequence: CASSLASSPGNEQFF. The CDR3 coding sequence is TGCGCCAGCAGCTTGGCTAGCAGCCCAGGCAATGAGCAGTTCTTC.

The rearrangement joins TRBV9 to TRBJ2-1, with 11 bases identical to TRBD2. The CDR3 length is 18 residues. CDR1 is SGDLS, CDR2 YYNGEE, per germline. The V gene end was trimmed by 0 bases and the J gene end by 1 base; junction bases not matched to a gene: 6. DNA of the CDR3: TGTGCCAGCAGCGTAGGTCCTAGCGGGAGGAAGTCCTACAATGAGCAGTTCTTC. Amino acids: CASSVGPSGRKSYNEQFF.

In its sample, this clonotype was seen many times. The rearrangement joins TRBV7-3 to TRBJ2-1; 10 bases line up with TRBD2. Per germline, CDR1 SGHTA and CDR2 FQGTGA. Losses at the gene ends were 5 bases for V and 6 bases for J; bases not matched to a gene: 10. This CDR3 spans 16 amino acids. The CDR3 nucleotides read TGTGCCAGCAGCGCAGGCTCGGCTAGCGGGAGCAATGAGCAGTTCTTC. This encodes CASSAGSASGSNEQFF.

This clonotype was picked up a small number of times. This chain connects TRBV20-1 to TRBJ2-3; D ambiguous. This CDR3 spans 13 amino acids. CDR1 DFQATT and CDR2 SNEGSKA come from the germline V gene (reference sequence). Trimming left V 1 base short and J 0 bases short, with 5 bases between. CDR3 sequence: CSARAPSTDTQYF. The CDR3 bases are TGCAGTGCTAGAGCTCCGAGCACAGATACGCAGTATTTT.

This chain joins TRBV29-1 and TRBJ1-5, with D possibly matching TRBD1 (6 bases). V was shortened by 7 bases and J by 4 bases, with 14 bases between the two germline ends. CDR1 is SQVTM, CDR2 ANQGSEA, per germline. The CDR3 has 13 residues. The CDR3 DNA sequence: TGCAGCGCCAGCCGGGACACAAATCAGCCCCAGCATTTT. Protein product: CSASRDTNQPQHF.

This clonotype was observed a handful of times. This chain uses TRBV6-5 with TRBJ1-2; 10 bases are shared with TRBD1. The ends lost 4 bases at V and 3 bases at J; junction bases unmatched: 8. Germline values: CDR1 MNHEY, CDR2 SVGAGI. The CDR3 runs 16 residues. The CDR3 is CASSSLPGQGHYGYTF. The CDR3 bases are TGTGCCAGCAGTTCCCTCCCGGGACAGGGGCACTATGGCTACACCTTC.